This T cell receptor (beta chain) was obtained from a study of blood T cells in healthy people across ages. Study summary: Per two T cells, template switching captured roughly one barcoded beta molecule.

Sample-barcoded 5' priming and a J-beta primer mix drove a second PCR of 7 to 11 cycles. TCRdb used MiXCR to reprocess the 5' RACE reads, holding one entry per CDR3 protein. Altogether roughly 1,100,000 distinct CDR3 sequences are present, approximately 26% being singletons, with the ten largest covering around 0.75%. V was pared by 4 bases and J by 7 bases, with 11 bases of the junction left unmatched. The CDR3 spans 15 residues. Per-sample yields of isolated PBMCs were at least 6 million. This sample also belongs to another study, concerning T cells of mothers and their children. That work states: In cDNA synthesis, all of the extracted RNA was used at roughly 1.5 ug per 15 ul.

The TCR sequence derives from a girl aged 2-15 years in good health. Sequencing used blood. The V and J genes are TRBV12-3 or TRBV12-4 and TRBJ1-1; 8 positions match TRBD1. CDR3 sequence reads: CASSYLDRGGGEAFF. The DNA of the CDR3 is TGTGCCAGCAGTTACCTAGACAGGGGAGGAGGTGAAGCTTTCTTT.